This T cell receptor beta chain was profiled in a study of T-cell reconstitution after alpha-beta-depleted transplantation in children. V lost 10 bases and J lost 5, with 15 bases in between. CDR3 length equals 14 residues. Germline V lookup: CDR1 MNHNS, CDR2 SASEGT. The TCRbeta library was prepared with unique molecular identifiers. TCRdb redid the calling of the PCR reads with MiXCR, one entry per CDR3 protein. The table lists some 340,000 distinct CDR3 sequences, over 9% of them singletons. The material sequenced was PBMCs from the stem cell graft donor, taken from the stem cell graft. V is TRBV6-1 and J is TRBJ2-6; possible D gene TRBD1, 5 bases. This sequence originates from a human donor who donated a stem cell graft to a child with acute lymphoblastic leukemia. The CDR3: CATGYRKRANVLTF. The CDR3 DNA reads TGTGCCACCGGCTACAGGAAGAGGGCCAACGTCCTGACTTTC.